This TCR beta chain was captured in a study of read filtering for tumor transcriptome and immune sequencing. Study as a whole: Patients were 17 male and some 13 female, mean age around 66 years, range about 40 to 85.

The CDR3 has 15 amino acids. CDR1 and CDR2 (germline): SSHAT, FNYEAQ (reference sequence). Molecular barcoded adaptors covering alpha/delta and beta/gamma chains were used on approximately 400 ng RNA. TCRdb re-derived calls from the reads in MiXCR, one entry per CDR3 protein. This table has 30,000 to 50,000 distinct CDR3 sequences, about 11% appearing once. A few counts support this clonotype. An end of the junction does not agree with germline; a read error may underlie this. Specimen: a population of CD138-negative cells sorted from bone marrow. The V and J genes are TRBV7-7 and TRBJ2-5; 7 bases fit TRBD1. This sequence originates from a donor at least 40 years old with multiple myeloma. The CDR3 sequence is CASSPTLTGQETQYF. CDR3 nucleotides: TGTGCTAGCAGCCCGACACTGACAGGGCAAGAGACCCAGTACTTC. Full variable domain (missing parts from reference TRBV7-7 and TRBJ2-5): GAGVSQSPRYKVTKRGQDVTLRCDPISSHATLYWYQQALGQGPEFLTYFNYEAQPDKSGLPSDRFSAERPEGSISTLTIQRTEQRDSAMYRCASSPTLTGQETQYFGPGTRLLVL.